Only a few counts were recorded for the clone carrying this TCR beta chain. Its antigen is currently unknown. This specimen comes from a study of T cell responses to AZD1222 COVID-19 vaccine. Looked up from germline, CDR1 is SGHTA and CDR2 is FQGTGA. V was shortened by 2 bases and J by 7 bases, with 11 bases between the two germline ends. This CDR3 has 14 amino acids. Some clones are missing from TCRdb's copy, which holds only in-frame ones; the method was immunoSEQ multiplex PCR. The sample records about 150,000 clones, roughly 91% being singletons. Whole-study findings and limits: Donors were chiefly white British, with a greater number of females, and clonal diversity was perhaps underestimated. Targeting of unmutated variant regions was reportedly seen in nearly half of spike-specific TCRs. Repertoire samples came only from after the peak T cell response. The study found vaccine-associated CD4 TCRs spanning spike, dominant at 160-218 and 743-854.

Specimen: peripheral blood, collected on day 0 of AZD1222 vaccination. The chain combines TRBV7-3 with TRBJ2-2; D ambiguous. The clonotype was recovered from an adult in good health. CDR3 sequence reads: CASSLGLWGGELFF. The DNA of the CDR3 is TGTGCCAGCAGCTTAGGGCTTTGGGGCGGGGAGCTGTTTTTT.